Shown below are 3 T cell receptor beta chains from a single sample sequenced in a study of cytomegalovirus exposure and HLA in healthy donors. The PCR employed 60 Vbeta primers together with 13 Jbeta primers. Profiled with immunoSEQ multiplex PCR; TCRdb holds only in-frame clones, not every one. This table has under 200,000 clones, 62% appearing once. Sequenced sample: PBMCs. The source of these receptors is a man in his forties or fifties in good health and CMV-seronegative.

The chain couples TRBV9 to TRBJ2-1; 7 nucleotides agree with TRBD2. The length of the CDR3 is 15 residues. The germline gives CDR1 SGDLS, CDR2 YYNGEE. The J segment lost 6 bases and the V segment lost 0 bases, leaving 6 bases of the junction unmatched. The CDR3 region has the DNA TGTGCCAGCAGCGTAGCCAGCGGGATTGGCAATGAGCAGTTCTTC. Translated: CASSVASGIGNEQFF. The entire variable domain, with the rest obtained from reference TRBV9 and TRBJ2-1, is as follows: DSGVTQTPKHLITATGQRVTLRCSPRSGDLSVYWYQQSLDQGLQFLIQYYNGEERAKGNILERFSAQQFPDLHSELNLSSLELGDSALYFCASSVASGIGNEQFFGPGTRLTVL.

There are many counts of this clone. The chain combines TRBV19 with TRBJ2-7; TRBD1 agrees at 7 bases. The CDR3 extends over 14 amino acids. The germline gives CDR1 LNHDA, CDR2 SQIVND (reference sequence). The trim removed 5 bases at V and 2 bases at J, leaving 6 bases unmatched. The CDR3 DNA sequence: TGTGCCAGTAGTTCCGGGACAGCGCCCTACGAGCAGTACTTC. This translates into CASSSGTAPYEQYF.

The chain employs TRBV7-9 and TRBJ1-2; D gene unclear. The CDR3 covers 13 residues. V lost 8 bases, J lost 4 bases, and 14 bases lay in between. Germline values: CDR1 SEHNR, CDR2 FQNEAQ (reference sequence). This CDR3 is CASGAGRTYGYTF. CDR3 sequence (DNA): TGTGCCAGCGGCGCGGGAAGGACCTATGGCTACACCTTC.